The entry below gives a single T cell receptor (beta chain) sequence along with its context. Its recognized antigen is unknown. Base qualities are not recorded, but no much larger clone differs from it by a single base. The data belong to a study of identifying expanded T cells in peripheral blood (dated by TCRdb to the late 2010s). Turning to the overall study: Technical replicates were generated by sequencing separate aliquots of the same genomic DNA pool, with four replicates compared pairwise. General findings and caveats noted by the study authors: It was expected by the authors that biological variance in healthy repertoires might increase further over much longer intervals, such as months to years. Variance in clone template counts between roughly two-week samples significantly increased with total template count across all healthy donors. The binomial model flagged approximately 1.2 differentially abundant clones between technical replicates but about 16 over two weeks and 19 over four weeks. The beta-binomial model significantly reduced the number of clones called differentially abundant and the false-positive rate across all healthy-donor time intervals.

Per the germline V gene, SGHDT is the CDR1 and YYEEEE is the CDR2. The CDR3 holds 15 amino acids from the cysteine to the phenylalanine. The retained sequence is limited to the CDR3, 45 bases, with the frame set at the first base. V is clipped by 6 bases and J by 1 base, and the sequence between their germline boundaries is 14 bases long. TCRbeta CDR3 regions were profiled with the immunoSEQ Assay using bias-controlled multiplex PCR amplification of genomic DNA. As for the original processing: To quantify the absolute abundance of each unique TCRbeta CDR3 region, the sequences were collapsed and filtered. Differential abundance was tested with two models: a binomial (Fisher-equivalent) model and a beta-binomial model that adds time-dependent variance fitted from healthy donors. Any clone with fewer than 5 combined templates was excluded, and a clone was called differentially abundant if its Benjamini-Hochberg FDR was below 0.01. The form v = (b*log(k)+a)^2 was used to model beta-binomial variance as a function of total template count across the two samples. Drawn from immuneACCESS, this table holds only the in-frame rearrangements with V and J called that TCRdb kept. Clones are partly lost; checked studies trace under half to an unresolved V gene and leave the rest unexplained. That table is the source of V, J and clone size, and D and trimming were worked out from the DNA. The sample has approximately 94,000 clones on record, 75% to 90% of them singletons. About 5.9% of the sample goes to the ten largest clones.

No immune events, such as infections, were documented for the healthy donors during the collection period. Healthy-donor blood repertoires served as a training cohort to calibrate time-dependent variance in a beta-binomial model of T-cell clone differential abundance. There were around 10 healthy donors in the training cohort, of whom 3 were female and 7 were male. On average the donors were approximately 42 years old, and their ages spanned roughly 29 to 70 years. Obtained from a commercial supplier, whole blood was collected from each healthy donor at three time points set around 2 weeks apart. Genomic DNA was extracted from unsorted whole blood for immunosequencing.

Recombination linked TRBV5-6 to TRBJ1-5; matching of 6 bases hints at TRBD1 as the D gene. This sequence was found in a person between 18 and 75 years old in good health. The material sequenced was blood. At the DNA level, the sequence is TGTGCCAGCACCCTCAGGGGTTACAGCAATCAGCCCCAGCATTTT. Its coded protein is CASTLRGYSNQPQHF.